This is a list of T cell receptor beta chains from one sample in a study of CD8+CD57+ T cells in acquired aplastic anemia. TCRdb itself ran the reads through MiXCR, one entry per CDR3 protein. The table includes 450,000 to 550,000 distinct CDR3 sequences, under 40% detected once. Source material: sorted CD4+, CD8+, or CD8+CD57+ T cells (not recorded which) from PBMCs. These receptors were taken from a human donor with aplastic anemia. Both conserved end residues are part of each CDR3. The D gene is left open where the match is weak. The size of a clone is reported for some rows only, either as once, few or many, or as a class for expanded clones.

once	TRBV28	NA	TRBJ1-5	CASTIVDQPQHF	TGTGCCAGCACCATAGTCGATCAGCCCCAGCATTTT
few	TRBV10-3	NA	TRBJ1-3	CATVMGTSGNTIYF	TGTGCCACCGTAATGGGGACCTCTGGAAACACCATATATTTT
NA	TRBV5-1	NA	TRBJ2-2	CASSLQNPDTGELFF	TGCGCCAGCAGCTTACAGAATCCGGACACCGGGGAGCTGTTTTTT
many	TRBV10-3	NA	TRBJ1-3	CAISRGNTIYF	TGTGCCATCAGCCGGGGGAACACCATATATTTT
NA	TRBV2	NA	TRBJ2-7	CATNRESSYEQYF	TGTGCCACCAACAGGGAAAGCTCCTACGAGCAGTACTTC
NA	TRBV6-1	TRBD1	TRBJ1-1	CAIRQGQPDTEAFF	TGTGCCATACGTCAGGGACAGCCGGACACTGAAGCTTTCTTT
NA	TRBV25-1	NA	TRBJ2-2	CASRATGNPNTGELFF	TGTGCCAGCAGGGCTACAGGGAACCCCAACACCGGGGAGCTGTTTTTT
NA	TRBV10-3	NA	TRBJ1-1	CASSQKIEAFF	TGTGCCAGCAGTCAAAAAATTGAAGCTTTCTTT
many	TRBV15	TRBD1	TRBJ1-1	CATSTASTGGTEAFF	TGTGCCACCAGCACAGCGAGCACAGGGGGCACTGAAGCTTTCTTT
NA	TRBV19	NA	TRBJ2-3	CASSLRDRRIDTQYF	TGTGCCAGTAGTCTTCGGGACCGAAGAATCGATACGCAGTATTTT
many	TRBV29-1	TRBD1	TRBJ2-7	CSVVGGTGAYEQYF	TGCAGCGTTGTGGGTGGGACAGGAGCCTACGAGCAGTACTTC
many	TRBV10-2	NA	TRBJ1-6	CASTGEYPPLHF	TGCGCCAGCACAGGGGAATACCCCCCCCTCCACTTT
NA	TRBV7-9	NA	TRBJ2-3	CASRPTGTDTQYF	TGTGCCAGCAGACCGACGGGGACAGATACGCAGTATTTT
NA	TRBV19	NA	TRBJ2-7	CASSIGPSSYEQYW	TGTGCCAGTAGTATCGGGCCAAGCTCCTACGAGCAGTACTGG
once	TRBV7-3	NA	TRBJ2-1	CASSLGGGSTYNEQFF	TGTGCCAGCAGCTTGGGAGGGGGCAGCACCTACAATGAGCAGTTCTTC
NA	TRBV20-1	TRBD1	TRBJ2-2	CSARPHGQGRPGELFF	TGCAGTGCTAGACCCCATGGACAGGGGAGGCCCGGGGAGCTGTTTTTT
many	TRBV5-8	NA	TRBJ1-6	CASSPPPNSPLHF	TGTGCCAGCAGCCCACCGCCGAATTCACCCCTCCACTTT
few	TRBV12-3/TRBV12-4	NA	TRBJ2-1	CASSRAGNEQFF	TGTGCCAGCAGTAGGGCAGGGAATGAGCAGTTCTTC
few	TRBV5-4	NA	TRBJ2-7	CASSSRQEEQYF	TGTGCCAGCAGCTCTCGACAGGAGGAGCAGTACTTC
many	TRBV19	NA	TRBJ1-2	CASTPQANYGYTF	TGTGCCAGTACGCCTCAGGCTAACTATGGCTACACCTTC
NA	TRBV2	NA	TRBJ1-2	CASSGQGQGFYGYTF	TGTGCCAGCAGTGGGCAAGGGCAGGGCTTCTATGGCTACACCTTC
many	TRBV7-9	NA	TRBJ1-2	CASSPTNDIPVGGYTF	TGTGCCAGCAGCCCAACCAATGATATTCCTGTGGGTGGCTACACCTTC
NA	TRBV7-2	TRBD2	TRBJ2-7	CASSFVLAGGDEQYF	TGTGCCAGCAGCTTCGTACTAGCGGGAGGTGACGAGCAGTACTTC
once	TRBV20-1	NA	TRBJ1-1	CSAARQGGSTEAFF	TGCAGTGCTGCTCGACAAGGAGGCAGCACTGAAGCTTTCTTT
many	TRBV20-1	NA	TRBJ2-7	CSAVRVNYEQYF	TGCAGTGCTGTCAGGGTCAACTACGAGCAGTACTTC